Only a few counts were recorded for the clone carrying this TCR beta chain. The antigen remains unidentified. The data were obtained in a study of CD8+ T cells in alopecia areata. Study in general: The drug, oral tofacitinib, was given to treated patients at 5 to 10 mg twice daily.

General observations from the study: Within the top 100, expanded CD8+ clones significantly decreased with tofacitinib, as did scalp clonality.

Treatment indicated: oral pan-JAK inhibitor, 5-10 mg twice daily. As the sequencing template, cDNA was produced by extracting RNA and reverse transcribing it. The assay was immunoSEQ multiplex PCR, and TCRdb's table has in-frame clones only and misses some. There are about 200,000 clones in the sample; around 60% occur only once, and approximately 3.5% lies in the top ten. The source is a human donor with alopecia areata. This specimen was CD4+ T cells sorted from blood, taken at week 4, from a patient treated with tofacitinib.

The CDR3 bases are TGTGCCAGCAGCTTAGGGCGCGGGACTACCGGGGAGCTGTTTTTT. Amino acids: CASSLGRGTTGELFF. This chain connects TRBV11-3 to TRBJ2-2; a weak D match, TRBD2 (6 bases). Germline CDR1 reads SGHNT; CDR2 reads YENEEA. The CDR3 is made up of 15 amino acids. Trimming shortened V by 1 base and J by 5 bases, and 11 bases separated the two germline ends. Combining the CDR3 with reference TRBV11-3 and TRBJ2-2 gives the whole variable domain EAGVVQSPRYKIIEKKQPVAFWCNPISGHNTLYWYLQNLGQGPELLIRYENEEAVDDSQLPKDRFSAERLKGVDSTLKIQPAELGDSAVYLCASSLGRGTTGELFFGEGSRLTVL.